The clone carrying this T cell receptor (beta chain) has a handful of counts. Germline assignment: CDR1 LGHNA and CDR2 YSLEER. Trimming cost V 0 bases and J 2 bases, with 13 bases left between them. The CDR3 has 17 amino acids. This sample was taken from a study of T cells after yellow fever vaccination. Background on the study: The fractions with low cell numbers were processed using SMART-Seq v4 Ultra Low Input.

A 5'RACE template-switching step, the method used to make TCR cDNA, added a universal primer site and UMIs. TCRdb passed the 5' RACE reads through MiXCR, listing each CDR3 protein once. Of more than 350,000 distinct CDR3 sequences in the sample, more than 9% were seen once. The chain combines TRBV4-3 with TRBJ2-2; the D gene is possibly TRBD2 (5 bases). The sequenced sample was PBMCs, obtained on the day of the first yellow fever vaccination. The clonotype originates from a man between 18 and 35 years old who received the YFV17D yellow fever vaccine. CDR3 DNA sequence: TGCGCCAGCAGCCAAGACGCCGCGGGCAGCAACACCGGGGAGCTGTTTTTT. Translating it yields CASSQDAAGSNTGELFF.